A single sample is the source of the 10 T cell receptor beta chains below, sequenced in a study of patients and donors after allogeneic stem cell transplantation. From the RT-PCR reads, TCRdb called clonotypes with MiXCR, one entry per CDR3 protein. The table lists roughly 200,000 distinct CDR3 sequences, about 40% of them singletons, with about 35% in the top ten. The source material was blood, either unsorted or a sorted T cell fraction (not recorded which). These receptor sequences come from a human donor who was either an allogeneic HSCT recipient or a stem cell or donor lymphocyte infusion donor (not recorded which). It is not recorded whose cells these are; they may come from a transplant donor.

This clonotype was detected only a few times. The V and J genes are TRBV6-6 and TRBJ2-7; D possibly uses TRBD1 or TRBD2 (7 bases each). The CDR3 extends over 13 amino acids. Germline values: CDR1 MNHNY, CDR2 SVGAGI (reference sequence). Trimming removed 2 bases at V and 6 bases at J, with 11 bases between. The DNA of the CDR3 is TGTGCCAGCAGTTACGACAGGGAGGGCGAGCAGTACTTC. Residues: CASSYDREGEQYF.

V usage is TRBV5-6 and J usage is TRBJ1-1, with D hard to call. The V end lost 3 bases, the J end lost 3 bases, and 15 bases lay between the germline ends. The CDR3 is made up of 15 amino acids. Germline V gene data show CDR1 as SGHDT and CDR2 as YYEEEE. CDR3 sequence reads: CASSSISFGDTEAFF. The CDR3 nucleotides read TGTGCCAGCAGCTCAATCAGCTTTGGGGACACTGAAGCTTTCTTT. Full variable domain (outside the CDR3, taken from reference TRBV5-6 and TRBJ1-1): DAGVTQSPTHLIKTRGQQVTLRCSPKSGHDTVSWYQQALGQGPQFIFQYYEEEERQRGNFPDRFSGHQFPNYSSELNVNALLLGDSALYLCASSSISFGDTEAFFGQGTRLTVV.

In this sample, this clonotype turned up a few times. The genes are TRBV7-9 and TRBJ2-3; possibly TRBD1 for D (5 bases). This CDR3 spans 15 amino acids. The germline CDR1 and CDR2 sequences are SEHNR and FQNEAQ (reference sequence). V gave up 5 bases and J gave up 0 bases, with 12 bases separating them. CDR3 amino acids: CASSDLGASTDTQYF. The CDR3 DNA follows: TGTGCCAGCAGCGATCTAGGGGCTAGCACAGATACGCAGTATTTT.

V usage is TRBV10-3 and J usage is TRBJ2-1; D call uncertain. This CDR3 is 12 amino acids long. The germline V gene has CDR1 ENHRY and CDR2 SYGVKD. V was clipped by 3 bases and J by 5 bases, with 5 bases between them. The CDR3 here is CAISELNNEQFF. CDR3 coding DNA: TGTGCCATCAGTGAACTAAACAATGAGCAGTTCTTC.

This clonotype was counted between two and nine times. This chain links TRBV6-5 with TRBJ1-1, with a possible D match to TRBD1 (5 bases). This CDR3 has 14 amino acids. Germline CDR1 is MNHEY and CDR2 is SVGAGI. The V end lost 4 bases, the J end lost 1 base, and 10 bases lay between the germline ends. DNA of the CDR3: TGTGCCAGCAGTTTCTTTGACAGGAACACTGAAGCTTTCTTT. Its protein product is CASSFFDRNTEAFF.

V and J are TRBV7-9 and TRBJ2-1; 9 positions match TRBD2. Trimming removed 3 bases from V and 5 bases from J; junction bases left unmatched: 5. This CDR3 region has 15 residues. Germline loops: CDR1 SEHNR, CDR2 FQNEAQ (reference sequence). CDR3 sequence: CASSFVAGVNNEQFF. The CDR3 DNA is TGTGCCAGCAGCTTTGTAGCGGGAGTGAACAATGAGCAGTTCTTC.

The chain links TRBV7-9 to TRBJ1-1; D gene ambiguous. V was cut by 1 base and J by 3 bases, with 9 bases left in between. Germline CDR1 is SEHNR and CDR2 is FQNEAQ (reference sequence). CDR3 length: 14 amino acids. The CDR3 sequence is CASSLVGLDTEAFF. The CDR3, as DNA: TGTGCCAGCAGCTTAGTGGGCCTAGACACTGAAGCTTTCTTT.

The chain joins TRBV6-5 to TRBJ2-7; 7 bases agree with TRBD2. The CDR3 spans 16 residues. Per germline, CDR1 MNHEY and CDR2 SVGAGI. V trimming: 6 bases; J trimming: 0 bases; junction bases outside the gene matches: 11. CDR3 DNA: TGTGCCAGCAGCCGACTCGGGACTACATTCTCCTACGAGCAGTACTTC. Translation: CASSRLGTTFSYEQYF.

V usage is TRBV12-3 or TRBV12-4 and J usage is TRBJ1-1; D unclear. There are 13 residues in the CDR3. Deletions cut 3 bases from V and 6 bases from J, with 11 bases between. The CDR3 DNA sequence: TGTGCCAGCAGTTTCTTGGGGAGGGCTGAAGCTTTCTTT. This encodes CASSFLGRAEAFF.

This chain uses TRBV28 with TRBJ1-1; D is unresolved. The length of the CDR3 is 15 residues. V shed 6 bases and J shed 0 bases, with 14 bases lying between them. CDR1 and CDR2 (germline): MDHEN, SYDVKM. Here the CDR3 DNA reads TGTGCCAGCAGCCTAAGTCGGAGCATGAACACTGAAGCTTTCTTT. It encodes CASSLSRSMNTEAFF.